These 8 T cell receptor beta chains were sequenced from one sample in a study of T cell responses to AZD1222 COVID-19 vaccine. Sequencing used immunoSEQ multiplex PCR; TCRdb keeps in-frame clones, though not all of them. The table records over 95,000 clones, approximately 91% of them present only once. Sequenced material: peripheral blood, taken on day 0 of AZD1222 vaccination. The source is an adult in good health.

The rearrangement uses TRBV28 and TRBJ1-1; TRBD1 matches 8 bases. Germline V gene lookup returns CDR1 MDHEN and CDR2 SYDVKM. V shed 3 bases and J 5 bases; nucleotides not matched to a gene: 8. The CDR3 has 15 amino acids. DNA of the CDR3: TGTGCCAGCAGTTTCAGGGGGCCTGGATGGACTGAAGCTTTCTTT. The encoded protein is CASSFRGPGWTEAFF.

The chain uses TRBV11-2 and TRBJ2-1, with 9 bases lining up with TRBD2. From germline, CDR1 is SGHAT and CDR2 FQNNGV. This CDR3 comprises 17 residues. V shed 0 bases and J 4 bases; nucleotides not matched to a gene: 7. The CDR3 bases are TGTGCCAGCAGCTTAGATCTGGCTAGCGGGGTATACAATGAGCAGTTCTTC. As protein: CASSLDLASGVYNEQFF.

The CDR3 DNA follows: TGTGCCAGCAGCCTAGGTGGGACGGACTCCTACGAGCAGTACTTC. It is translated as CASSLGGTDSYEQYF. This chain uses TRBV9 with TRBJ2-7; perhaps D is TRBD1 or TRBD2 (5 bases each). The CDR3 runs to 15 residues. Per germline, CDR1 SGDLS and CDR2 YYNGEE. V lost 4 bases and J 0 bases, leaving 14 bases between the germline ends.

The chain's CDR3 is CASLRTGNNYGYTF. CDR3 DNA: TGTGCCAGTCTGCGGACAGGGAATAACTATGGCTACACCTTC. This rearrangement joins TRBV28 to TRBJ1-2; 8 bases are shared with TRBD1. The CDR3 totals 14 residues. The germline V gene encodes CDR1 MDHEN and CDR2 SYDVKM. The ends lost 9 bases at V and 1 base at J; junction bases unmatched: 7.

The V gene is TRBV19, the J gene TRBJ1-1; D gene unclear. Trimming removed 6 bases at V and 1 base at J, with 6 bases between. Germline CDR1 LNHDA, CDR2 SQIVND (reference sequence). This CDR3 spans 12 amino acids. The CDR3 nucleotides read TGTGCCAGTAGATATACGAACACTGAAGCTTTCTTT. It is translated as CASRYTNTEAFF.

This chain links TRBV7-2 with TRBJ2-7; tentative D call: TRBD1 (8 bases). Looked up from germline, CDR1 is SGHTA and CDR2 is FQGNSA. V dropped 5 bases and J dropped 4 bases, with 21 bases sitting between them. The CDR3 runs to 16 residues. The CDR3 DNA is TGTGCCAGCAGCACGAGAACAGGGGGACTAAAGTACGAGCAGTACTTC. Translated, it gives CASSTRTGGLKYEQYF.

The V gene is TRBV7-2, the J gene TRBJ2-7, with TRBD1 matching over 7 bases. Germline assignment: CDR1 SGHTA and CDR2 FQGNSA. The J segment lost 0 bases and the V segment lost 5 bases, leaving 7 bases of the junction unmatched. This CDR3 is 15 amino acids long. The CDR3 DNA reads as TGTGCCAGCAGCAAATCCGGGACAGCCTCCTACGAGCAGTACTTC. Translated, it gives CASSKSGTASYEQYF.

V and J are TRBV29-1 and TRBJ2-1, with TRBD1 identical over 8 bases. CDR3 size: 17 residues. J gave up 8 bases and V 3 bases, and 18 bases lay outside the gene matches. Germline V gives CDR1 SQVTM, CDR2 ANQGSEA. CDR3 sequence: CSVDGGSGGLLDDEQFF. CDR3 nucleotides: TGCAGCGTTGATGGAGGATCAGGGGGCCTCCTGGACGATGAGCAGTTCTTC.